The 12 T cell receptor beta chains presented below share a single source sample, sequenced in a study of blood T cell repertoires in COVID-19. Profiled with immunoSEQ multiplex PCR; TCRdb holds only in-frame clones, not every one. Of 120,000 to 150,000 clones listed, about four fifths were seen once; the top ten hold about 1.6%. The sample consisted of peripheral blood. The receptors shown here come from a human donor in a cohort sampled during active COVID-19.

The chain is built from TRBV28 and TRBJ1-1, with no clear D. Germline V gene sequence: CDR1 MDHEN, CDR2 SYDVKM. V was trimmed by 5 bases and J by 0 bases, leaving 7 bases between them. The length of the CDR3 is 13 residues. The CDR3 is CASSPEVNTEAFF. The CDR3 DNA reads as TGTGCCAGCAGTCCCGAGGTGAACACTGAAGCTTTCTTT.

This chain links TRBV5-5 with TRBJ1-5, with a tentative D call TRBD1 (6 bases). Germline V gene sequence: CDR1 SGHKS, CDR2 YYEKEE (reference sequence). Trimming stripped 4 bases from V and 3 bases from J, with 17 bases between. The CDR3 has 16 amino acids. This CDR3 reads CASSLTVRDTNQPQHF. DNA for the CDR3: TGTGCCAGCAGCCTTACCGTCCGGGACACCAATCAGCCCCAGCATTTT. The full variable domain, with the rest looked up from reference TRBV5-5 and TRBJ1-5, is DAGVTQSPTHLIKTRGQQVTLRCSPISGHKSVSWYQQVLGQGPQFIFQYYEKEERGRGNFPDRFSARQFPNYSSELNVNALLLGDSALYLCASSLTVRDTNQPQHFGDGTRLSIL.

The rearrangement links TRBV28 to TRBJ1-4; 7 positions agree with TRBD1. Looked up from germline, CDR1 is MDHEN and CDR2 is SYDVKM. V shed 6 bases and J 4 bases; nucleotides not matched to a gene: 5. This CDR3 contains 14 residues. CDR3 nucleotide sequence: TGTGCCAGCAGCCGACAGGGCCTTAATGAAAAACTGTTTTTT. As protein: CASSRQGLNEKLFF.

The rearrangement joins TRBV28 to TRBJ2-6; D might be TRBD1 (6 bases). V gave up 11 bases and J gave up 4 bases, with 18 bases separating them. The CDR3 covers 15 residues. The germline V gene has CDR1 MDHEN and CDR2 SYDVKM. In DNA, the CDR3 is TGTGCCGTTAACCCAGGGGCTACGGGGGCCAACGTCCTGACTTTC. It specifies CAVNPGATGANVLTF.

The CDR3 here is CASSLTRTSYNEQFF. DNA for the CDR3: TGTGCCAGCAGCCTTACCCGGACATCTTACAATGAGCAGTTCTTC. The chain is built from TRBV7-2 and TRBJ2-1; a possible D gene is TRBD1 (5 bases). V gave up 5 bases and J gave up 4 bases, with 15 bases separating them. The germline V gene encodes CDR1 SGHTA and CDR2 FQGNSA. The CDR3 is made up of 15 amino acids. Drawing the rest from reference TRBV7-2 and TRBJ2-1, the complete variable domain is GAGVSQSPSNKVTEKGKDVELRCDPISGHTALYWYRQSLGQGLEFLIYFQGNSAPDKSGLPSDRFSAERTGGSVSTLTIQRTQQEDSAVYLCASSLTRTSYNEQFFGPGTRLTVL.

This rearrangement joins TRBV29-1 to TRBJ1-3, with TRBD1 matching 7 bases. Trimming removed 7 bases from V and 6 bases from J; junction bases left unmatched: 9. Germline loops: CDR1 SQVTM, CDR2 ANQGSEA. The CDR3 runs to 13 residues. The CDR3 spells CSALRGQTNTIYF. The CDR3 bases are TGCAGCGCCTTAAGGGGGCAGACAAACACCATATATTTT.

CDR3 loop: CASSPSRGNYEQYF. In DNA form, the CDR3 reads TGTGCCAGCTCACCAAGTCGGGGTAACTACGAGCAGTACTTC. The chain has TRBV18 and TRBJ2-7; maybe TRBD2 (5 bases). V lost 2 bases, J lost 3 bases, and 11 bases lay in between. Germline V CDR1 and CDR2: KGHSH, LQKENI. The length of the CDR3 is 14 residues. The full variable domain, completed using reference TRBV18 and TRBJ2-7, is NAGVMQNPRHLVRRRGQEARLRCSPMKGHSHVYWYRQLPEEGLKFMVYLQKENIIDESGMPKERFSAEFPKEGPSILRIQQVVRGDSAAYFCASSPSRGNYEQYFGPGTRLTVT.

This clone was detected only once. The chain employs TRBV30 and TRBJ2-1; 11 nucleotides agree with TRBD2. Germline-derived CDR1 and CDR2 are GTSNPN and SVGIG (reference sequence). V gave up 2 bases and J gave up 4 bases; unmatched junction bases: 10. This CDR3 has 17 amino acids. The DNA of the CDR3 is TGTGCCTGGAGTCAACGCTTACTAGCGGGAGTTTACAATGAGCAGTTCTTC. Translated: CAWSQRLLAGVYNEQFF.

CDR3 nucleotide sequence: TGTGCCAGCAGATCCGGGACAGGGGTCTACGAGCAGTACTTC. It codes for CASRSGTGVYEQYF. This chain joins TRBV6-5 and TRBJ2-7, with TRBD1 identical over 10 bases. CDR3 size: 14 residues. The germline gives CDR1 MNHEY, CDR2 SVGAGI. The V gene end was trimmed by 6 bases and the J gene end by 3 bases; junction bases not matched to a gene: 5.

A single count supports this clone. In nucleotides, the CDR3 is TGCGCCAGCAGCTTGGCGGCGGGAGTGGGGGAGCAGTACTTC. As protein: CASSLAAGVGEQYF. V is TRBV5-1 and J is TRBJ2-7; 7 nucleotides line up with TRBD2. CDR1 is SGHRS, CDR2 YFSETQ, per germline. CDR3 length: 14 amino acids. V lost 0 bases, J lost 7 bases, and 7 bases stayed unmatched.

The chain has TRBV7-2 and TRBJ2-1; 14 positions agree with TRBD2. The V segment lost 5 bases and the J segment 10 bases; nucleotides outside the gene matches: 10. Per germline, CDR1 SGHTA and CDR2 FQGNSA. This CDR3 contains 16 residues. The CDR3 protein is CASSQTGLAGVGEQFF. The CDR3 DNA is TGTGCCAGCAGCCAGACGGGACTAGCGGGAGTTGGAGAGCAGTTCTTC.

The chain combines TRBV18 with TRBJ1-4; no clear D. Germline values: CDR1 KGHSH, CDR2 LQKENI. This CDR3 spans 14 amino acids. Trimming pared 6 bases from V and 0 bases from J, leaving 8 bases between. In DNA form, the CDR3 reads TGTGCCAGCTCGCAACAGTCAACTAATGAAAAACTGTTTTTT. Residues: CASSQQSTNEKLFF. The full variable domain, in which reference TRBV18 and TRBJ1-4 provide the parts outside the CDR3, is NAGVMQNPRHLVRRRGQEARLRCSPMKGHSHVYWYRQLPEEGLKFMVYLQKENIIDESGMPKERFSAEFPKEGPSILRIQQVVRGDSAAYFCASSQQSTNEKLFFGSGTQLSVL.